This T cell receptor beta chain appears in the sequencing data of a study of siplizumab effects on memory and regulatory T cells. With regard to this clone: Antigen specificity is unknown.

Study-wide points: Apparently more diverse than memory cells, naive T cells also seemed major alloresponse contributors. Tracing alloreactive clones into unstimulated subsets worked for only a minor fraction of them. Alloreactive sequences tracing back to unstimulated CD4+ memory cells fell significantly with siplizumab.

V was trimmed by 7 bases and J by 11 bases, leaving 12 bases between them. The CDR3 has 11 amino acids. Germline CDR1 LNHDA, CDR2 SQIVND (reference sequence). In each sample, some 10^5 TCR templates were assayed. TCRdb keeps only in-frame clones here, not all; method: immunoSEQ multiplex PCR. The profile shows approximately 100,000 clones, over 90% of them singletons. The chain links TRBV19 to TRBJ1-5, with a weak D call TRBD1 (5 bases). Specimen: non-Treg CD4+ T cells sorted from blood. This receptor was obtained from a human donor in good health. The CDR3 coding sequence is TGTGCCAGTACCAAGGGGAGGGCCCAGCATTTT. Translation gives CASTKGRAQHF.